This record looks at one T cell receptor beta chain sequence and its context. The sample originates from a study of blood T cell repertoires in COVID-19. Study overall: From T cells, B-cell-depleted T cells, or PBMCs came the material, which was cDNA or gDNA.

The assay was immunoSEQ multiplex PCR, and TCRdb's table has in-frame clones only and misses some. The sample has roughly 290,000 clones; around 86% are singletons. The sequence was collected from a middle-aged woman who had recovered from COVID-19. Material for sequencing was PBMCs or T cells enriched from blood (not recorded which).

The CDR3: CASSDDPRTGVDGYTF. Written as DNA, the CDR3 is TGTGCCAGCAGCGACGATCCGCGGACAGGAGTAGATGGCTACACCTTC. This sequence joins TRBV7-9 and TRBJ1-2; 7 bases match TRBD1. The V and J ends lost 5 bases and 6 bases, in that order; junction bases with no gene match: 15. CDR1 SEHNR and CDR2 FQNEAQ come from the germline V gene (reference sequence). There are 16 residues in the CDR3.